The 4 T cell receptor beta chains given below trace back to one sample, sequenced in a study of Graves' ophthalmopathy and Graves' hyperthyroidism. RNA transcripts yielded amplified TCR beta CDR3 regions. HTBI-primed first-round RT-PCR preceded second-round multiplex PCR. One entry per CDR3 protein, called by TCRdb with MiXCR from the multiplex PCR reads. The sample carries 350,000 to 450,000 distinct CDR3 sequences, around 18% recorded once. Sequencing was done on a sample of peripheral blood. Receptor source: a young woman with Graves' ophthalmopathy.

This clonotype occurred many times. The rearrangement uses TRBV6-1 and TRBJ1-2, with 7 bases identical to TRBD1. V trimming: 8 bases; J trimming: 4 bases; junction bases outside the gene matches: 10. The CDR3 contains 14 residues. Germline V lookup: CDR1 MNHNS, CDR2 SASEGT. DNA of the CDR3: TGTGCCAGCGCCCGTGAGACAGGGATCTATGGCTACACCTTC. Translation gives CASARETGIYGYTF.

This clonotype was seen repeatedly, ten times or more. This chain joins TRBV29-1 and TRBJ2-7; D not resolved. Trimming removed 5 bases at V and 0 bases at J, with 8 bases between. CDR3 length: 12 amino acids. The germline gives CDR1 SQVTM, CDR2 ANQGSEA. The CDR3 sequence is CSVLVGSYEQYF. The CDR3 region has the DNA TGCAGCGTTTTAGTAGGCTCCTACGAGCAGTACTTC.

CDR3 protein: CASSFSLSGTSSGNTIYF. Here the CDR3 DNA reads TGTGCCAGCAGTTTCTCCCTTTCCGGGACAAGCTCTGGAAACACCATATATTTT. This chain connects TRBV6-2 or TRBV6-3 to TRBJ1-3; D may be TRBD1 (6 bases). Trimming pared 4 bases from V and 0 bases from J, leaving 19 bases between. The CDR3 loop spans 18 amino acids. Per germline, CDR1 MNHEY and CDR2 SVGEGT.

This clonotype was observed many times. This rearrangement joins TRBV10-3 to TRBJ1-1; maybe TRBD1 (5 bases). Germline CDR1 and CDR2: ENHRY and SYGVKD. Trimming took off 8 bases at V and 0 bases at J, with 13 bases between the two ends. The CDR3 has 14 amino acids. The CDR3 coding sequence is TGTGCCATCGGGAGGGGCCGCTTGAACACTGAAGCTTTCTTT. Encoded protein: CAIGRGRLNTEAFF.